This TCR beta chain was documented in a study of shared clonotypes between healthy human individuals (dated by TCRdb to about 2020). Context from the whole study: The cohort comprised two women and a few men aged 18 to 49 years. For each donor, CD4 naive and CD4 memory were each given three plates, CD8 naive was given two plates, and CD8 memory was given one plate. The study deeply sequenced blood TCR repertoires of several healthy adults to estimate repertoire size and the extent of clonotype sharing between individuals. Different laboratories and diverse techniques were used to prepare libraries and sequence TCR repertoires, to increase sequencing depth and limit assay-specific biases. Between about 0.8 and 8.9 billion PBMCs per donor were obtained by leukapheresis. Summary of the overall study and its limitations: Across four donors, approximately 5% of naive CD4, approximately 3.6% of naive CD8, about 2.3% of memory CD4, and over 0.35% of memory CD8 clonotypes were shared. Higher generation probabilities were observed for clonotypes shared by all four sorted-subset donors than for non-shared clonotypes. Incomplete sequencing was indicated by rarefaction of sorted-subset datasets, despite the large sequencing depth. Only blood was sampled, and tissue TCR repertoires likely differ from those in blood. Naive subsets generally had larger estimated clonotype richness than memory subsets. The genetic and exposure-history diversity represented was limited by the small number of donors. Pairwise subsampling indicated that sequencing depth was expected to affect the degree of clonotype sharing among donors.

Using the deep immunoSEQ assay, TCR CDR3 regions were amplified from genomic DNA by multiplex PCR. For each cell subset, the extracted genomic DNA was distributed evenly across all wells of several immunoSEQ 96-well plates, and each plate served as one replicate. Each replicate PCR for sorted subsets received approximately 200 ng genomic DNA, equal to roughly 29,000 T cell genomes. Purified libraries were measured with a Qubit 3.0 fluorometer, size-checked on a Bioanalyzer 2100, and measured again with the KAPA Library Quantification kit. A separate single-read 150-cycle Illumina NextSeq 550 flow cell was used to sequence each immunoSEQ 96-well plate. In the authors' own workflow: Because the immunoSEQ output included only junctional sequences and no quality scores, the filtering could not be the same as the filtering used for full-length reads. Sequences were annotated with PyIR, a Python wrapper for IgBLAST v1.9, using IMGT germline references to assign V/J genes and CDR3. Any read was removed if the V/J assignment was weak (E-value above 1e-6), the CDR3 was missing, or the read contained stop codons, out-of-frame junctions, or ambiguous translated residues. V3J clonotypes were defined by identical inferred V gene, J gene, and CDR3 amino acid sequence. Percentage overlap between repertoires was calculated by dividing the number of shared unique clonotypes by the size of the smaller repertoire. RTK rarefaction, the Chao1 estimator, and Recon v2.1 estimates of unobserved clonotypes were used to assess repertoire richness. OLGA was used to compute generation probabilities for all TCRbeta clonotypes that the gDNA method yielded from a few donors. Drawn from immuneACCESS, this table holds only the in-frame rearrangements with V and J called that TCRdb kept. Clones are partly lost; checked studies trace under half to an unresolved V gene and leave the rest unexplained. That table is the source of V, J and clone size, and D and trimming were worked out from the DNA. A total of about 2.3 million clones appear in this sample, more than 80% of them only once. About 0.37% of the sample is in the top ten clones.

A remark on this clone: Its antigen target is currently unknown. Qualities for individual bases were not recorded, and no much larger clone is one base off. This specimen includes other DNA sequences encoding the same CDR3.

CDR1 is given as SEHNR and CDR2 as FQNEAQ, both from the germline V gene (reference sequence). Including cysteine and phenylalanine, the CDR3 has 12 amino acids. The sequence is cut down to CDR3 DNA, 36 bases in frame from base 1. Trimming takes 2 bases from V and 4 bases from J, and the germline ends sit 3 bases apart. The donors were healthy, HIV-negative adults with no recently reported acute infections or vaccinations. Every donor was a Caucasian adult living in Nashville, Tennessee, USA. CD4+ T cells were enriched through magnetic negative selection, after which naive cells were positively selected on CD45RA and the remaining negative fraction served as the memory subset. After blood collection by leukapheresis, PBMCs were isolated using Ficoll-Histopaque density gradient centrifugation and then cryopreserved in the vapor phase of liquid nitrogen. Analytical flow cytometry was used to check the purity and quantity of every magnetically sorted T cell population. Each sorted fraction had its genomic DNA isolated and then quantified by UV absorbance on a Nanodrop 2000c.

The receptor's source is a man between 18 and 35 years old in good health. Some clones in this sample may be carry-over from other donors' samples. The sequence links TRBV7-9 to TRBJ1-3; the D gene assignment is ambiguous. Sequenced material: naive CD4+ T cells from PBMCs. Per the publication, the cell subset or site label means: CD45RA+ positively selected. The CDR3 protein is CASSLHGNTIYF. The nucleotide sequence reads TGTGCCAGCAGCTTACACGGAAACACCATATATTTT.